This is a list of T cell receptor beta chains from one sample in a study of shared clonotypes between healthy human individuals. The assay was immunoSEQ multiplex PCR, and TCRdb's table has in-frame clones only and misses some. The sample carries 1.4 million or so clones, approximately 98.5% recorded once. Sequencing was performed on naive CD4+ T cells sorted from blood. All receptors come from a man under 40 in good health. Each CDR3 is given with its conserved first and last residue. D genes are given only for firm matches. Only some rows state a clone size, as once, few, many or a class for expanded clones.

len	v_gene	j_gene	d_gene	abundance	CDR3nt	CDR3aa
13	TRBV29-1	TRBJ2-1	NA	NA	TGCAGCGTTGACGCCACCTCTTTCAATGAGCAGTTCTTC	CSVDATSFNEQFF
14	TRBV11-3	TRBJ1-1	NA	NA	TGTGCCAGCAGCTTAGGGAGAGCGAACACTGAAGCTTTCTTT	CASSLGRANTEAFF
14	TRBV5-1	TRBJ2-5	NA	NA	TGCGCCAGCAGGTTGGACCCCGGAGGGATTACCCAGTACTTC	CASRLDPGGITQYF
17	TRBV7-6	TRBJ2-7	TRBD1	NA	TGTGCCAGCAGCTTAGGGGTGGGACAGGGAAGCTCCTACGAGCAGTACTTC	CASSLGVGQGSSYEQYF
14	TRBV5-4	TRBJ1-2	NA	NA	TGTGCCAGCAGCTTTTCACAGGGAGTCGGGGGCTACACCTTC	CASSFSQGVGGYTF
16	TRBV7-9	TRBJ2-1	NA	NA	TGTGCCAGCAGCTCCAGCCGGGCCCTGAGGGGGAATGAGCAGTTCTTC	CASSSSRALRGNEQFF
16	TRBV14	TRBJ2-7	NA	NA	TGTGCCAGCAGCCACCACCTAACTAGGTTCTCCTACGAGCAGTACTTC	CASSHHLTRFSYEQYF
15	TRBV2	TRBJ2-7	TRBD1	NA	TGTGCCAGCCTCCCCGGGACAGGGGGGCCAATAGAGCAGTACTTC	CASLPGTGGPIEQYF
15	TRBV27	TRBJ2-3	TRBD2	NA	TGTGCCCCTCGGGGGGGAGGTCCGTCCCCAGATACGCAGTATTTT	CAPRGGGPSPDTQYF
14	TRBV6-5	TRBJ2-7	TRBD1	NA	TGTGCCAGCAAACCCCGGGACAGGGGCCACGAGCAGTACTTC	CASKPRDRGHEQYF
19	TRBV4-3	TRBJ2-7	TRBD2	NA	TGCGCCAGCAGCCAAGCCCCCTGGACTAGCGGGAGATGGGGTGGCGAGCAGTACTTC	CASSQAPWTSGRWGGEQYF
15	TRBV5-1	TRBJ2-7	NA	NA	TGCGCCAGCAGCCCACAGGGAAGTTCTCAATCGGAGCAGTACTTC	CASSPQGSSQSEQYF
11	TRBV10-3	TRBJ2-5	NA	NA	TGTGCCATCAGTTCTAAGGAGACCCAGTACTTC	CAISSKETQYF
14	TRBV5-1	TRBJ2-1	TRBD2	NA	TGCGCCAGCAGCTTTAGCGGGAGTACAGATGAGCAGTTCTTC	CASSFSGSTDEQFF
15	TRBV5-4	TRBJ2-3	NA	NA	TGTGCCAGCAGCCCCTGGGTTAAGGGAACAGATACGCAGTATTTT	CASSPWVKGTDTQYF
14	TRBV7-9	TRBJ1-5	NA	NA	TGTGCCAGCAGCGGGGGGTATAGCAATCAGCCCCAGCATTTT	CASSGGYSNQPQHF
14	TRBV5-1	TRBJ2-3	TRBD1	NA	TGCGCCAGCAGCTTGGCAGGGGGTACAGATACGCAGTATTTT	CASSLAGGTDTQYF
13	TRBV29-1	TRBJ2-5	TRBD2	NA	TGCAGCGCCAAAGGAGGCGGGAGGGAGACCCAGTACTTC	CSAKGGGRETQYF
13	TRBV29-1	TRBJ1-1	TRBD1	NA	TGCAGCGCTACAGGGGGCATGAACACTGAAGCTTTCTTT	CSATGGMNTEAFF
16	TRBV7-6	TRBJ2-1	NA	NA	TGTGCCAGCAGCTTAGTAGGCACTCCCCATAGGAGGGAGCAGTTCTTC	CASSLVGTPHRREQFF
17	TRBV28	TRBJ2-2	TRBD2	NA	TGTGCCAGCAGCCCGGGACTAGCGGGAGGGCCCACCGGGGAGCTGTTTTTT	CASSPGLAGGPTGELFF
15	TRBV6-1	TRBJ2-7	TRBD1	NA	TGTGCCAGCAGGATTGGACAGGGGGCCTCCTACGAGCAGTACTTC	CASRIGQGASYEQYF
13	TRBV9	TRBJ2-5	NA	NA	TGTGCCAGCAGCCGCACCCGTTGGGAGACCCAGTACTTC	CASSRTRWETQYF
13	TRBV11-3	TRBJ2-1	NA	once	TGTGCCAGCAGTAACGGGTCCTACAATGAGCAGTTCTTC	CASSNGSYNEQFF
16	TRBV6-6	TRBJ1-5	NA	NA	TGTGCCAGCAGTTACTCGAACAGTTATAGCAATCAGCCCCAGCATTTT	CASSYSNSYSNQPQHF
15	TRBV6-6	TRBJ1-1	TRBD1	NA	TGTGCCAGCAGTTACTCTTACGGACAGGACACTGAAGCTTTCTTT	CASSYSYGQDTEAFF
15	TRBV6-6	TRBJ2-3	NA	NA	TGTGCCAGTCCCCCGGCGGACACCGTCACAGATACGCAGTATTTT	CASPPADTVTDTQYF
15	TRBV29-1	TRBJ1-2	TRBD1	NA	TGCAGCGTTGGAGGGGGACAGCGGGATAACTATGGCTACACCTTC	CSVGGGQRDNYGYTF
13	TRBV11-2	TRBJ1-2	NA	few	TGTGCCAGCAGCTTAGACAGAAACTATGGCTACACCTTC	CASSLDRNYGYTF
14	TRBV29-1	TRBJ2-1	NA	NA	TGCAGCGTTGAACTGTTGGACAGCTACAATGAGCAGTTCTTC	CSVELLDSYNEQFF
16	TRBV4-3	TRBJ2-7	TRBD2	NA	TGCGCCAGCAGCCACATTAGCGGGAAGAGCTCCTACGAGCAGTACTTC	CASSHISGKSSYEQYF
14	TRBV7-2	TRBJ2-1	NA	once	TGTGCCAGCAGCTTGTGGGAGAGGAGCAATGAGCAGTTCTTC	CASSLWERSNEQFF
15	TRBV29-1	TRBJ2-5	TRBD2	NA	TGCAGCCATGGGACTAGCGGGAGGTTGCAAGAGACCCAGTACTTC	CSHGTSGRLQETQYF
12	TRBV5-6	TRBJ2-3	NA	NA	TGTGCCAGCAGGACTGCTAGCGATACGCAGTATTTT	CASRTASDTQYF
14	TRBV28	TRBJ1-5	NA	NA	TGTGCCAGCAGAACAAACAGGGAGAGCCAGCCCCAGCATTTT	CASRTNRESQPQHF
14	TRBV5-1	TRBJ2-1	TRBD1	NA	TGCGCCAGCAGCTTAACCGACAGGGGCAATGAGCAGTTCTTC	CASSLTDRGNEQFF
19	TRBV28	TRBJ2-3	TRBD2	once	TGTGCCAGCAGCACGGGACTAGCGGGATACGACCCTAGCACAGATACGCAGTATTTT	CASSTGLAGYDPSTDTQYF
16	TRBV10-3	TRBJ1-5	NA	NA	TGTGCCATCAGTGACAGCCGGTCGGGTGCCAATCAGCCCCAGCATTTT	CAISDSRSGANQPQHF
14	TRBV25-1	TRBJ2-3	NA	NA	TGTGCCAGCAGTGATCCCGGGGTTGCAGATACGCAGTATTTT	CASSDPGVADTQYF
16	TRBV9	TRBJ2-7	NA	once	TGTGCCAGCAGCGTAGCACCGGGACAAAACTCCTACGAGCAGTACTTC	CASSVAPGQNSYEQYF
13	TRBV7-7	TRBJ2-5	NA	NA	TGTGCTAGCAGCTTAGCGCGGTCGGAGACCCAGTACTTC	CASSLARSETQYF
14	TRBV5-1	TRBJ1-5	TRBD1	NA	TGCGCCAGCAGGGCCGGGACAGTAGAAGAGCCCCAGCATTTT	CASRAGTVEEPQHF
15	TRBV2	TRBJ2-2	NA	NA	TGTGCCAGCAGTGAAAGGCGGGTGAACACCGGGGAGCTGTTTTTT	CASSERRVNTGELFF
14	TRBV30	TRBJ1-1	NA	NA	TGTGCCTGGAGTCGCGCAGCGGTGAACACTGAAGCTTTCTTT	CAWSRAAVNTEAFF
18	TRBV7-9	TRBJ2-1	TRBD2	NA	TGTGCCAGCAGCTTAGGGCGTGCGCGGGAGGAAATTGAGGGTGAGCAGTTCTTC	CASSLGRAREEIEGEQFF
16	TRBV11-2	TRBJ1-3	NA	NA	TGTGCCAGCAGCTTAGTCCAGAGAAAAACTGGAAACACCATATATTTT	CASSLVQRKTGNTIYF
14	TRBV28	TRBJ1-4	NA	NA	TGTGCCAGCATTACCGGGGGTGGTAATGAAAAACTGTTTTTT	CASITGGGNEKLFF
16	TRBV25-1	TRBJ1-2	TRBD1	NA	TGTGCCAGCAGTGAATACCCACAGGGGGCGGCTAGTGGCTACACCTTC	CASSEYPQGAASGYTF
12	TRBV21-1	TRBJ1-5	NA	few	TGTGCCAGCAGCACTCGGAGTCAGCCCCAGCATTTT	CASSTRSQPQHF
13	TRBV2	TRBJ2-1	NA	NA	TGTGCCAGCAGTGCAGACTTAGACAATGAGCAGTTCTTC	CASSADLDNEQFF
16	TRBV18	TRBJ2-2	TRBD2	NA	TGTGCCAGCTCACCGGCGGGAGTGAGGGGCACCGGGGAGCTGTTTTTT	CASSPAGVRGTGELFF